This T cell receptor beta chain was found in a study of cytomegalovirus exposure and HLA in healthy donors. The study's findings and limits: Among donors in an Asian-associated ancestry cluster, a later analysis reportedly found fewer N-insertions than the roughly 730-donor mean. Presence/absence analyses supposed approximately even sequencing depth among donors.

The primer mix had 60 Vbeta and 13 Jbeta primers. Assay: immunoSEQ multiplex PCR; the TCRdb copy retains only in-frame clones and omits some. The table has roughly 150,000 clones, approximately 70% seen once; the top ten hold approximately 5.6%. CDR1 is MNHNS and CDR2 is SASEGT in the germline V gene. The CDR3 loop spans 14 amino acids. Trimming cost V 3 bases and J 1 base, with 9 bases left between them. Worth noting for this clone: Antigen specificity is unknown.

The J gene is TRBJ1-2, the V gene TRBV6-1; D unclear. The receptor's source is a woman under 30 in good health and CMV-seropositive. The sample consisted of PBMCs. CDR3: CASSDALSNYGYTF. CDR3 coding DNA: TGTGCCAGCAGTGATGCCCTCAGTAACTATGGCTACACCTTC.